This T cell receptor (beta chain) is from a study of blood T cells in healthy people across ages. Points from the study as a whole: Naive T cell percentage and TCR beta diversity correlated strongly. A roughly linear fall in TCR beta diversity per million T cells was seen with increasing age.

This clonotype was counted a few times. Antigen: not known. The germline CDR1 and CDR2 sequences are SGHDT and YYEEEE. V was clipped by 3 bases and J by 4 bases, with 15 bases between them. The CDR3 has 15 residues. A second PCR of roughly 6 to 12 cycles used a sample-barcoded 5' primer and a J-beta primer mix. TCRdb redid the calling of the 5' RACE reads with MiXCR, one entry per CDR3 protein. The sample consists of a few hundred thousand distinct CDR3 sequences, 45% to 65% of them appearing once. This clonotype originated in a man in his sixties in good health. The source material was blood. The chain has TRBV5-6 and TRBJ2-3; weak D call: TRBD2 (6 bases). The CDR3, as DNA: TGTGCCAGCAGCTCGGGCGGGGTAGCCCCAGATACGCAGTATTTT. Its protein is CASSSGGVAPDTQYF.